This T cell receptor beta chain was found in a study of patients and donors after allogeneic stem cell transplantation. TCRdb ran MiXCR on the RT-PCR reads and lists one entry per CDR3 protein. The sample includes 800,000 to 1,000,000 distinct CDR3 sequences, roughly 18% seen only once; the top ten take around 6%. Per the germline V gene, CDR1 is SQVTM and CDR2 is ANQGSEA. The length of the CDR3 is 15 residues. The ends were cut back, 5 bases at V and 2 bases at J, with 18 bases in the middle. Source material: blood, either unsorted or a sorted T cell fraction (not recorded which). The chain couples TRBV29-1 to TRBJ1-2; no reliable D call. The TCR comes from a human donor who was either an allogeneic HSCT recipient or a stem cell or donor lymphocyte infusion donor (not recorded which). It is not recorded whose cells these are; they may come from a transplant donor. The CDR3 is CSVFTVQALNYGYTF. In DNA, the CDR3 is TGCAGCGTTTTTACAGTTCAAGCTTTAAACTATGGCTACACCTTC.